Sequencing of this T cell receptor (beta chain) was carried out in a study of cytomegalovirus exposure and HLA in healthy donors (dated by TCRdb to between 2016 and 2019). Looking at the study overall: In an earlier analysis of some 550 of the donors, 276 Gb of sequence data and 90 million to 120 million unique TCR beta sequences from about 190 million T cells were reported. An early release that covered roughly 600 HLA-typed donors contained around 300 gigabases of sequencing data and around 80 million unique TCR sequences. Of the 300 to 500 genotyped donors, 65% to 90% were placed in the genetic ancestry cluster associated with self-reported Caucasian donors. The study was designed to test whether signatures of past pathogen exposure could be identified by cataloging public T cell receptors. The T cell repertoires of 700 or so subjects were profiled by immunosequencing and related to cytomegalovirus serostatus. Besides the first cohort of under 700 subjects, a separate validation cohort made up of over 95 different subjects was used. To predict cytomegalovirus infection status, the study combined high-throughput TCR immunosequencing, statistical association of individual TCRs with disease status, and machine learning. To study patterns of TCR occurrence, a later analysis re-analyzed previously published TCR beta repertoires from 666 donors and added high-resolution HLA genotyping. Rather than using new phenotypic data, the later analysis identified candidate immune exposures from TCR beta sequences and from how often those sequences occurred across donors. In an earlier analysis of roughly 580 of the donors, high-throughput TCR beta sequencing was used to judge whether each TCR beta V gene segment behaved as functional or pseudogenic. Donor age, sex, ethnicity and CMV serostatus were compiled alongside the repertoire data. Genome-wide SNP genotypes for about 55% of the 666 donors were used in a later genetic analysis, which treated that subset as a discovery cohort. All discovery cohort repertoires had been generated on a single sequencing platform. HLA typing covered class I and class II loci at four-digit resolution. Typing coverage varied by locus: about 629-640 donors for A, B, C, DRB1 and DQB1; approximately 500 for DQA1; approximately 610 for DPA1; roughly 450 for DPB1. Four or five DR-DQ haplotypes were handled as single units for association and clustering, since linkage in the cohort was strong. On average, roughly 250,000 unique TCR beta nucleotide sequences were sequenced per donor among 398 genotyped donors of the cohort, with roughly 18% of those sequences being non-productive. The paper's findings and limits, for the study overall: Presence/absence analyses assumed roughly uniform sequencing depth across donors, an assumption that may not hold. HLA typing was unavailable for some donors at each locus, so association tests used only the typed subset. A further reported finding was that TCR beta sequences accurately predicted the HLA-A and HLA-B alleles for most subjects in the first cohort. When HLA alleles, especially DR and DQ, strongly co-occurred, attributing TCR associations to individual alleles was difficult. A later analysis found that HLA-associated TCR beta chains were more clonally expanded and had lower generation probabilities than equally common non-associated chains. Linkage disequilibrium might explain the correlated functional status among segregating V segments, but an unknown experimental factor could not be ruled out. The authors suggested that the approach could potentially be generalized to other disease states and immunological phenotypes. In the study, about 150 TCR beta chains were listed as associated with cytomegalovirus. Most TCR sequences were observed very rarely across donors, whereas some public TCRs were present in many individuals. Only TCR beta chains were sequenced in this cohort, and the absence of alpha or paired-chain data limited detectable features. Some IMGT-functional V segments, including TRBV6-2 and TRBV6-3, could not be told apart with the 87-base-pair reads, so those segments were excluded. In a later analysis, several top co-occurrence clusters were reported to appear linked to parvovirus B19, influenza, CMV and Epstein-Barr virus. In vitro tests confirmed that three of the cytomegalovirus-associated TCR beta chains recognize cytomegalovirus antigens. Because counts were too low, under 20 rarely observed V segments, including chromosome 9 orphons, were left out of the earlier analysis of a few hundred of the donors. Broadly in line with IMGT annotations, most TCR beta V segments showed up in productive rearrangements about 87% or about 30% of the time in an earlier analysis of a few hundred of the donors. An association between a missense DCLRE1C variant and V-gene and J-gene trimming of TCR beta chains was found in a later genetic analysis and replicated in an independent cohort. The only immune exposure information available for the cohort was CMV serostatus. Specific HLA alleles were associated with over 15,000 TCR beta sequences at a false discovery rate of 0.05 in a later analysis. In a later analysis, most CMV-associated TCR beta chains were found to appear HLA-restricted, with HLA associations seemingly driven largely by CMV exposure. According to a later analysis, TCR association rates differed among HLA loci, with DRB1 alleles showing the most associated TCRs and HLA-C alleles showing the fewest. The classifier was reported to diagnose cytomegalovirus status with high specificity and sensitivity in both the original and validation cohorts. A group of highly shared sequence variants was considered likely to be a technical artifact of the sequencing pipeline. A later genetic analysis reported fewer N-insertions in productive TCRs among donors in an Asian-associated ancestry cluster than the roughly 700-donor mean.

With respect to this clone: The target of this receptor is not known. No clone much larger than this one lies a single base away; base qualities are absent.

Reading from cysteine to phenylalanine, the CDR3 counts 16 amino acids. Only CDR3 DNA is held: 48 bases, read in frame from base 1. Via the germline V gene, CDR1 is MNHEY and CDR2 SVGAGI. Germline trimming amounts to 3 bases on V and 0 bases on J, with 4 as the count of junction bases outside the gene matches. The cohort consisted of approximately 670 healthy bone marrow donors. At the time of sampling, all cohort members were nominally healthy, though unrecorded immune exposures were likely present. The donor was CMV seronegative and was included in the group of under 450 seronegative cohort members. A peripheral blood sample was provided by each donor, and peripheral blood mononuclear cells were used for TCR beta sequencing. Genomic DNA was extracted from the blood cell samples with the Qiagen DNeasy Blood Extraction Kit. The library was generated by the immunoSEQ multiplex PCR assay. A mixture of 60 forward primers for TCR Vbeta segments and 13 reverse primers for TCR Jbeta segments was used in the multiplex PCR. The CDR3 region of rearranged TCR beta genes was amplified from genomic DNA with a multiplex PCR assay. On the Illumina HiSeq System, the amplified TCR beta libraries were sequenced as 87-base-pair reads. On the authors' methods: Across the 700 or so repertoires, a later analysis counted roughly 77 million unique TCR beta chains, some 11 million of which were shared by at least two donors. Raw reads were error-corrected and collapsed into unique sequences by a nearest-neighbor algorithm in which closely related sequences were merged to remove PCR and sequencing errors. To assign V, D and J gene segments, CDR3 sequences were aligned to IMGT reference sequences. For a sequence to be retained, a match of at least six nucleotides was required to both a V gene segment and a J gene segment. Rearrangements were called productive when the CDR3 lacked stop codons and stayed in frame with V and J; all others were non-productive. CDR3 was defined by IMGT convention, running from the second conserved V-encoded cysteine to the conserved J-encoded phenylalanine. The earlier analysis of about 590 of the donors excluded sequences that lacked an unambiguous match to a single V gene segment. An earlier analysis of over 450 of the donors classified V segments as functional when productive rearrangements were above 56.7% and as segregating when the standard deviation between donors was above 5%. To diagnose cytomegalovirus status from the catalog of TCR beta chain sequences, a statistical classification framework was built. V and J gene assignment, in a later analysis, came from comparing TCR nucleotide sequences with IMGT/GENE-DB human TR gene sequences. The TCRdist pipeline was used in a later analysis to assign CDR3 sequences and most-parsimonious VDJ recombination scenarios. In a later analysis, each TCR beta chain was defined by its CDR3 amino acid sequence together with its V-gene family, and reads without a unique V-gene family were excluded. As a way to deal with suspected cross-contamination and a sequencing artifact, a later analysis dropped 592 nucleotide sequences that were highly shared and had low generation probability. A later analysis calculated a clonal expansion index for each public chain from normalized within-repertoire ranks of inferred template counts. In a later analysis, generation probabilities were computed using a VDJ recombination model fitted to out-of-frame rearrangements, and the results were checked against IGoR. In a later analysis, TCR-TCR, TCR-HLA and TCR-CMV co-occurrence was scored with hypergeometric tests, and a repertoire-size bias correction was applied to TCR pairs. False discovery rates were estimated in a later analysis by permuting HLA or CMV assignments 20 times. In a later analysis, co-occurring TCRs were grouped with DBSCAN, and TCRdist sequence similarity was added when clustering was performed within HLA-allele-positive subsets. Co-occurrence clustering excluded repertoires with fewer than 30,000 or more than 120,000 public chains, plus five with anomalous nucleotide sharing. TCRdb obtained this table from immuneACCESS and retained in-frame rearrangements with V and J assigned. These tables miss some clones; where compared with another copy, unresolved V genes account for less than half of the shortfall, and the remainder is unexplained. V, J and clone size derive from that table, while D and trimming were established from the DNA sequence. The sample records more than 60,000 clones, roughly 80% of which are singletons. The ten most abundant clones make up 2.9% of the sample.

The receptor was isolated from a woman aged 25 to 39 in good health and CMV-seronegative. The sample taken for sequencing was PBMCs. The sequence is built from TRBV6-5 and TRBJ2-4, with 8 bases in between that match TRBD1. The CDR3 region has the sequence CASSYQGAGAKNIQYF. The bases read TGTGCCAGCAGTTATCAGGGGGCCGGAGCCAAAAACATTCAGTACTTC.